This T cell receptor (beta chain) was found in a study of T cell responses to AZD1222 COVID-19 vaccine (TCRdb year 2021). Study-wide context: AZD1222 recipients given second doses at about 4 weeks or at about 12 weeks were pooled, since spike-specific TCR depth and breadth were not found to differ between the two schedules. Trial participants were enrolled by age into 18-55, 56-69 and 70-plus year subgroups, with roughly 150, 30 and 60 TCR-sequenced participants respectively. A total of 233 trial participants underwent TCR sequencing, of whom under 220 had received two doses of AZD1222 and approximately 26 had received two doses of the MenACWY control vaccine. General study outcomes and caveats: The 56-69-year group was small, and its depth increase did not reach significance, likely because of low power. Most participants were white British and females outnumbered males, and the authors suggested that clonal diversity may have been underestimated. Conclusions about previously exposed vaccinees are limited, since just a handful of AZD1222 recipients were seropositive for SARS-CoV-2 at baseline. Nearly half of unique spike-specific TCRs reportedly recognized epitopes outside regions mutated in the B.1.351 and B.1.1.7 variants. CD4 TCRs associated with the vaccine covered the entire spike protein, and the dominant responses were in regions 160-218 and 743-854. Spike-specific TCR breadth and depth rose significantly after two AZD1222 doses compared with day 0 and with MenACWY recipients. Because no day 14 peak-response samples were available, repertoires were characterized only after the peak T cell response.

This specimen's time point label, interpreted: baseline before first vaccination. Vaccinee samples came from UK trials COV001 and COV002, including a single-blind randomized controlled phase 2/3 trial of AZD1222 (ChAdOx1 nCoV-19) in healthy adults. For TCRbeta chain sequencing, PBMC samples from trial participants were taken at day 0 and at day 28 after the second dose. The CDR3 regions of human TCRbeta chains were analyzed by immunosequencing. Concerning the study's data processing: TCRs in the repertoires were compared against a reference library of SARS-CoV-2-specific TCRs that had been generated with the MIRA antigen-specificity platform. Breadth was defined as the fraction of unique TCRs that were SARS-CoV-2-associated. Depth was defined as the fraction of total T cells that were SARS-CoV-2-associated. Each spike-specific TCR was assigned to its reactive spike region and to a CD4 or CD8 class using the MIRA data. Log10-transformed breadth and depth values were compared by one-way ANOVA with Sidak's multiple comparisons tests. TCRdb re-hosts the immuneACCESS table, in-frame sequences only. Its copies lack some clones; in the studies checked, an unresolved V gene accounts for under half of them, and the cause for the rest is not known. V and J calls plus clone size are reproduced from that table; the DNA served to infer D and trimming. This sample is represented by about 180,000 clones; around 88% of them were singletons. The ten largest clones add up to roughly 7.7% of the sample.

Taken from cysteine to phenylalanine, the CDR3 has 15 residues. The retained sequence is limited to the CDR3, 45 bases, with the frame set at the first base. CDR1 is given as LGHDT and CDR2 as YNNKEL, both from the germline V gene (reference sequence). V was cut back by 10 bases and J by 5 bases, leaving a gap of 23 bases between them. A note on this clone: Its recognized antigen is unknown. One base away there is no much larger clone; base qualities are not given.

This sequence uses TRBV3-1 (or the pseudogene TRBV3-2) and TRBJ2-5, with a weak D call of TRBD1 (7 bases match). Sequences were derived from peripheral blood, sampled on day 0 of AZD1222 vaccination. This TCR came from an adult in good health. The DNA is TGTGCCATAGGAACAGGACAGGTCCGGGAGGAGACCCAGTACTTC. This is translated as CAIGTGQVREETQYF.